One and the same sample provided the 5 T cell receptor beta chains below, sequenced in a study of cytomegalovirus exposure and HLA in healthy donors. The data were produced by immunoSEQ multiplex PCR, yet TCRdb's version contains in-frame clones alone and is incomplete. The repertoire includes approximately 150,000 clones, approximately 89% of them detected once, and 2.7% sits in the top ten. Sequencing was done on a sample of PBMCs. These receptors came from a man aged 18 to 30 in good health and CMV-seropositive.

The V and J genes are TRBV11-2 and TRBJ2-1, with D perhaps matching TRBD1 (5 bases). The CDR3 runs 15 residues. Per the germline V gene, CDR1 is SGHAT and CDR2 is FQNNGV. V shed 2 bases and J shed 0 bases, with 8 bases lying between them. The CDR3 here is CASSLRGSSYNEQFF. CDR3 bases: TGTGCCAGCAGCTTAAGGGGTAGCTCCTACAATGAGCAGTTCTTC.

A single count supports this clone. The chain has TRBV18 and TRBJ1-1; D possibly corresponds to TRBD1 (5 bases). This CDR3 has 11 amino acids. V was clipped by 5 bases and J by 8 bases, with 9 bases between them. From germline, CDR1 is KGHSH and CDR2 LQKENI. CDR3 sequence reads: CASSSQGEAFF. The CDR3 DNA sequence: TGTGCCAGCTCATCTCAGGGAGAAGCTTTCTTT.

The V gene is TRBV27, the J gene TRBJ2-1; 9 nucleotides match TRBD2. The CDR3 consists of 16 residues. Germline V lookup: CDR1 MNHEY, CDR2 SMNVEV (reference sequence). With V trimmed by 2 bases and J by 2 bases, 4 bases remained unmatched. Here the CDR3 reads CASSLAGGVPYNEQFF. CDR3 bases: TGTGCCAGCAGTTTAGCGGGAGGGGTACCCTACAATGAGCAGTTCTTC.

The V gene is TRBV5-1, the J gene TRBJ1-2; TRBD1 matches 10 bases. Germline CDR1 and CDR2: SGHRS and YFSETQ. V lost 4 bases, J lost 4 bases, and 10 bases stayed unmatched. The CDR3 totals 16 residues. The CDR3 here is CASSIGGTGEGYGYTF. The DNA for the CDR3 is TGCGCCAGCAGCATTGGAGGGACAGGGGAAGGCTATGGCTACACCTTC. The full variable domain, its missing parts supplied by reference TRBV5-1 and TRBJ1-2, is KAGVTQTPRYLIKTRGQQVTLSCSPISGHRSVSWYQQTPGQGLQFLFEYFSETQRNKGNFPGRFSGRQFSNSRSEMNVSTLELGDSALYLCASSIGGTGEGYGYTFGSGTRLTVV.

The V call is TRBV13, the J call TRBJ2-4; 10 bases map to TRBD1. The CDR3 loop spans 15 amino acids. The trim removed 3 bases at V and 6 bases at J, leaving 5 bases unmatched. Germline V gives CDR1 PRHDT, CDR2 FYEKMQ (reference sequence). This chain's CDR3 is CASSFPTGGTNIQYF. The CDR3 DNA reads as TGTGCCAGCAGCTTCCCGACAGGGGGCACAAACATTCAGTACTTC.